This TCR beta chain was sequenced in a study of blood T cell repertoires in COVID-19. Whole-study context: Both acute and convalescent COVID-19 samples were obtained from the United States, Italy and Spain. From T cells, B-cell-depleted T cells, or PBMCs came the material, which was cDNA or gDNA.

CDR1 and CDR2 from the germline V gene are LGHDT and YNNKEL (reference sequence). The CDR3 is 14 amino acids. Trimming left V 2 bases short and J 0 bases short, with 7 bases between. Per the original data handling: Amplification with reference gene primers provided the estimates of nucleated cell counts. Assay: immunoSEQ multiplex PCR; the TCRdb copy retains only in-frame clones and omits some. V and J calls and clone size are those listed in that table; D and trimming were worked out from the DNA. This repertoire shows over 60,000 clones, about 80% found once; its top ten account for about 13%. This chain uses TRBV3-1 (or the pseudogene TRBV3-2) with TRBJ2-5; no definite D call. Specimen: peripheral blood. The clonotype originates from a woman of 80 years or more with acute or convalescent COVID-19. The CDR3 DNA sequence: TGTGCCAGCAGCCAAACAACCCACCAAGAGACCCAGTACTTC. Translating gives CASSQTTHQETQYF.